Listed below are T cell receptor beta chains from one sample, sequenced in a study of long-term antiretroviral therapy in people with HIV. Libraries were prepared by immunoSEQ multiplex PCR; TCRdb keeps only in-frame clonotypes and omits some of them. The sample shows 20,000 to 30,000 clones, roughly 87% of them seen only once. Here the sequenced sample was unsorted PBMCs, taken 0.4 years after starting antiretroviral therapy. These receptors were taken from a man between 45 and 60 years old with HIV. The CDR3 runs from the conserved cysteine through the conserved F or W. The D gene is left open where the match is weak. Expanded clones are given a class, and other clones once, few, many or no size at all.

>-|TRBJ1-6|TRBV27|-
TGTGCCAGCAGGGGGCCCTATAATTCACCCCTCCACTTT
CASRGPYNSPLHF
>-|TRBJ2-2|TRBV5-6|-
TGTGCCAGCAGCTTGGCGGGCTGGGGGACCGGGGAGCTGTTTTTT
CASSLAGWGTGELFF
>TRBD2|TRBJ2-3|TRBV27|-
TGTGCCAGCGGTCCCCCCGGGACTAGGGGAACAGATACGCAGTATTTT
CASGPPGTRGTDTQYF
>-|TRBJ1-1|TRBV14|once
TGTGCCAGCAGCCAAGGACGGCGGGAGAACACTGAAGCTTTCTTT
CASSQGRRENTEAFF
>TRBD2|TRBJ2-5|TRBV5-1|-
TGCGCCAGCAGCTTGGCGGGACTAGCGGGGCAAGAGACCCAGTACTTC
CASSLAGLAGQETQYF
>-|TRBJ2-3|TRBV18|-
TGTGCCAGCCGTCAGGGGTCAGATACGCAGTATTTT
CASRQGSDTQYF
>TRBD2|TRBJ2-2|TRBV11-3|few
TGTGCCAGCAGCTTCGGGACTAGCGGGGCGGGTGCCGGGGAGCTGTTTTTT
CASSFGTSGAGAGELFF
>TRBD1|TRBJ1-5|TRBV30|-
TGTGCCTGGAGTCGGGACAGGAGTGGTCAGCCCCAGCATTTT
CAWSRDRSGQPQHF
>-|TRBJ1-1|TRBV30|-
TGTGCCGGCCAACAGGCTGAAGCTTTCTTT
CAGQQAEAFF
>TRBD2|TRBJ2-1|TRBV9|-
TGTGCCAGCAGCCAAAATGGGGCTAGCGGAAATGAGCAGTTCTTC
CASSQNGASGNEQFF
>-|TRBJ2-2|TRBV5-1|-
TGCGCCAGCAGCCAAGTCGGGACTTCCGGGGAGCTGTTTTTT
CASSQVGTSGELFF
>TRBD2|TRBJ2-1|TRBV27|-
TGTGCCAGCAGTTTTGAAACTAGCGGGGTAAATGAGCAGTTCTTC
CASSFETSGVNEQFF
>-|TRBJ2-7|TRBV7-2|-
TGTGCCAGCAGCTCCAGCAGTGGGGGGGGGCTTTACGAGCAGTACTTC
CASSSSSGGGLYEQYF
>-|TRBJ2-2|TRBV7-2|once
TGTGCCAGCAGCTCCCCCCAGCGACATCTGTTTTTT
CASSSPQRHLFF
>-|TRBJ1-6|TRBV30|-
TGTGCCTGGAGAGGGGAACTGAGCTCCTATAATTCACCCCTCCACTTT
CAWRGELSSYNSPLHF
>TRBD1|TRBJ1-2|TRBV11-2|medium-sized
TGTGCCAGCAGTGGGACAGAGCTTAACTATGGCTACACCTTC
CASSGTELNYGYTF
>TRBD1|TRBJ1-1|TRBV19|-
TGTGCCAGTAGTACCAGACAGGGTGGCACTGAAGCTTTCTTT
CASSTRQGGTEAFF
>-|TRBJ1-1|TRBV7-3|-
TGTGCCAGCAGCTTAAATCGCCGGACTGAAGCTTTCTTT
CASSLNRRTEAFF
>-|TRBJ1-1|TRBV19|few
TGTGCCAGTATGGGCGACTTTTCCTTCCCGCGATCTGAAGCTTTCTTT
CASMGDFSFPRSEAFF
>-|TRBJ2-3|TRBV5-1|-
TGCGCCAGCAGCTTGGTTCCAGGCAGCACAGATACGCAGTATTTT
CASSLVPGSTDTQYF
>-|TRBJ1-1|TRBV13|-
TGTGCCAGCAGAATCCTCGACAGAGGGAGCACTGAAGCTTTCTTT
CASRILDRGSTEAFF
>-|TRBJ2-7|TRBV21-1|-
TGTGCCAGCAGAGGGGAGGCCAAGAGCCCCTACGAGCAGTACTTC
CASRGEAKSPYEQYF
>TRBD1|TRBJ2-5|TRBV28|-
TGTGCCAGCAGTTTAGGGGACAGGGAGTGGGTGGAGACCCAGTACTTC
CASSLGDREWVETQYF
>-|TRBJ1-3|TRBV6-1|-
TGTGCCAGCAGCGCGAGGGAGAAAGGAAACACCATATATTTT
CASSAREKGNTIYF
>-|TRBJ2-7|TRBV18|-
TGTGCCAGCTCACCACCCGCCGCCAGATCCTACGAGCAGTACTTC
CASSPPAARSYEQYF
>-|TRBJ2-7|TRBV6-5|-
TGTGCCAGCTCCTCCCCCTACGAGCAGTACTTC
CASSSPYEQYF
>-|TRBJ1-6|TRBV11-3|-
TGTGCCAGCAGCTTAGGTCCTGGGTCACCCCTCCACTTT
CASSLGPGSPLHF
>-|TRBJ2-2|TRBV7-3|-
TGTGCCAGCAGCTCCGACCGAGCTCTGGCCGGGGAGCTGTTTTTT
CASSSDRALAGELFF
>-|TRBJ1-6|TRBV10-3|-
TGTGCCATCACCGGGGACTCTAATTCACCCCTCCACTTT
CAITGDSNSPLHF
>TRBD1|TRBJ1-1|TRBV9|few
TGTGCCAGCAGCGAACAGGGGAGCACTGAAGCTTTCTTT
CASSEQGSTEAFF
>-|TRBJ1-2|TRBV5-1|-
TGCGCCAGCAGCCTTGGCTCCAGGAGGGGTAACTATGGCTACACCTTC
CASSLGSRRGNYGYTF
>TRBD2|TRBJ2-3|TRBV28|-
TGTGCCAGCAGTTCAGCTAGCGGGGAGGCCACAGATACGCAGTATTTT
CASSSASGEATDTQYF
>-|TRBJ1-2|TRBV10-2|-
TGCGCCAGCAGTGAGCCGACAGTGGGTCGGGTTACCTTC
CASSEPTVGRVTF
>-|TRBJ1-1|TRBV15|-
TGTGCCACCAGCAGAGGGCAAGGACAGAACAAAGCTTTCTTT
CATSRGQGQNKAFF
>TRBD1|TRBJ1-2|TRBV28|-
TGTGCCAGCACCGGACAGGGGGCTAACTATGGCTACACCTTC
CASTGQGANYGYTF
>-|TRBJ2-7|TRBV11-2|-
TGTGCCAGCAGCTTAGTCCGGGGCTCCTACGAGCAGTACTTC
CASSLVRGSYEQYF